This TCR beta chain is from a study of shared T cell receptors in the human thymus. The CDR3 has 15 residues. V gave up 1 base and J gave up 2 bases; unmatched junction bases: 5. CDR1 SGDLS and CDR2 YYNGEE come from the germline V gene. Profiled with immunoSEQ multiplex PCR; TCRdb holds only in-frame clones, not every one. The sample records hundreds of thousands of clones, around 87% being singletons. Separately, the same data were catalogued under a study of human thymus T cells. This second study says: Apparent skewing of V and J gene usage characterized both thymic and blood repertoires.

This clonotype originated in a boy less than two years old with a congenital heart defect. The V and J genes are TRBV9 and TRBJ2-5; 7 bases map to TRBD2. Sequencing was done on a sample of thymocytes. The CDR3 nucleotides are TGTGCCAGCAGCGTAACGAGCGGGAAACAAGAGACCCAGTACTTC. Its protein is CASSVTSGKQETQYF. Together with reference TRBV9 and TRBJ2-5, the CDR3 gives the full variable domain: DSGVTQTPKHLITATGQRVTLRCSPRSGDLSVYWYQQSLDQGLQFLIQYYNGEERAKGNILERFSAQQFPDLHSELNLSSLELGDSALYFCASSVTSGKQETQYFGPGTRLLVL.